The entry below describes one T cell receptor (beta chain). The ends were cut back, 6 bases at V and 4 bases at J, with 17 bases in the middle. CDR3 length: 14 residues. CDR1 SGHKS and CDR2 YYEKEE come from the germline V gene (reference sequence). TCRdb fed the RT-PCR reads into MiXCR, producing one record per CDR3 protein. The table shows hundreds of thousands of distinct CDR3 sequences, with approximately 17% occurring only once. This sample stems from a study of response to subunit inactivated influenza vaccine. Sequenced material: PBMCs from blood, taken 5 days after vaccination. The sequence derives from a man aged 50 to 59 who received an inactivated influenza vaccine. This chain connects TRBV5-5 to TRBJ2-7; tentatively, D is TRBD1 or TRBD2 (5 bases each). The DNA for the CDR3 is TGTGCCAGCACCGGGGCAGGCGGCGGGTACGAGCAGTACTTC. Residues: CASTGAGGGYEQYF.